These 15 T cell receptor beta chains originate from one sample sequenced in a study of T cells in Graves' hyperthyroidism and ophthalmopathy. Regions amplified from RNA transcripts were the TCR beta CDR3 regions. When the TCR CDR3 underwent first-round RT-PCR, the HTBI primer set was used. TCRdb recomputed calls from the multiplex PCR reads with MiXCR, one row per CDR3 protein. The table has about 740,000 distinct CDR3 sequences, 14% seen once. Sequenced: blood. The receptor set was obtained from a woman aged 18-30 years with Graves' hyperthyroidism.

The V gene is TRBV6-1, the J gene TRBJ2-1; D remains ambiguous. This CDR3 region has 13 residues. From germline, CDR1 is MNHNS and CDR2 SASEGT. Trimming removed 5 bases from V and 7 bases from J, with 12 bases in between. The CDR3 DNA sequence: TGTGCCAGCAGTCGGACCCTCGCGAATGAGCAGTTCTTC. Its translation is CASSRTLANEQFF.

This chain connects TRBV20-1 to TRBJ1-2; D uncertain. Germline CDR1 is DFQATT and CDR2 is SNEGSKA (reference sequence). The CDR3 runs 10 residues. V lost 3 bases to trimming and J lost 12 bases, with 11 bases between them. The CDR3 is CSASRVEDTF. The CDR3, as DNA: TGCAGTGCTAGCCGTGTGGAGGACACCTTC.

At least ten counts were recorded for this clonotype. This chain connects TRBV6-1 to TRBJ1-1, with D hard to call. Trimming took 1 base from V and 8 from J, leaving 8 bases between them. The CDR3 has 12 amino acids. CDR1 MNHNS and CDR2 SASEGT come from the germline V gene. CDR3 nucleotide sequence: TGTGCCAGCAGTGAAGTATTCACAGAAGCTTTCTTT. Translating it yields CASSEVFTEAFF.

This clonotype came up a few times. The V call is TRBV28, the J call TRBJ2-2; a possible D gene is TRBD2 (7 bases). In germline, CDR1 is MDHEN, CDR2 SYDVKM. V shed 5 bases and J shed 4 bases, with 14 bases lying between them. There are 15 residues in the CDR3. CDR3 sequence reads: CASSPRGGSTGELFF. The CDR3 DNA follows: TGTGCCAGCAGTCCAAGGGGGGGGAGCACCGGGGAGCTGTTTTTT.

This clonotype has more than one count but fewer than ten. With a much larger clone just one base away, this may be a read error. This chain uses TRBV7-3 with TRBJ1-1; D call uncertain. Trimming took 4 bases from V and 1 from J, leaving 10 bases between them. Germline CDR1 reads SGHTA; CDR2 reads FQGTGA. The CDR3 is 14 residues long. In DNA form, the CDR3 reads TGTGCCAGCAGCTCGGGCAGGAAGAACACTGAAGCTTTCTTT. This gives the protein CASSSGRKNTEAFF.

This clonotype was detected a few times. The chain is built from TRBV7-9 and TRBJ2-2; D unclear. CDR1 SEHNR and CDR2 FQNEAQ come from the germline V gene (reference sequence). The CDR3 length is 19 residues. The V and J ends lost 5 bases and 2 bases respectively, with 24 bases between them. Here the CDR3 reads CASSPQKGLSRLNTGELFF. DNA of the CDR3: TGTGCCAGCAGCCCCCAAAAGGGTCTGAGTCGCCTAAACACCGGGGAGCTGTTTTTT.

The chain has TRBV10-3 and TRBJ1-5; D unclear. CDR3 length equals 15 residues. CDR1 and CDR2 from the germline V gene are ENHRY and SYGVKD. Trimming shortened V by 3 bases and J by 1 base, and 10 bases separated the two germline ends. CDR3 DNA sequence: TGTGCCATCAGTGATGGTTATAGGAGCAATCAGCCCCAGCATTTT. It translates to CAISDGYRSNQPQHF.

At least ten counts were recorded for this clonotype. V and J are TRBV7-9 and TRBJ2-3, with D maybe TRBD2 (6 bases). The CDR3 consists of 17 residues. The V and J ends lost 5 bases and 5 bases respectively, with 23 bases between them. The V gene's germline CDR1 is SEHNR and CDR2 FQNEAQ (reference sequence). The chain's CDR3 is CASSPRVGTEIKDTQYF. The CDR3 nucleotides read TGTGCCAGCAGCCCCCGAGTGGGGACTGAAATTAAAGATACGCAGTATTTT.

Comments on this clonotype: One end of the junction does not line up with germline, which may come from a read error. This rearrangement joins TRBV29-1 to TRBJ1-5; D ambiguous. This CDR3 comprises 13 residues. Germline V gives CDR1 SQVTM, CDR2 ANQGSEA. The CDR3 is CSVEDQDGQPQRF. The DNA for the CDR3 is TGCAGCGTTGAAGATCAGGACGGTCAGCCCCAGCGTTTT.

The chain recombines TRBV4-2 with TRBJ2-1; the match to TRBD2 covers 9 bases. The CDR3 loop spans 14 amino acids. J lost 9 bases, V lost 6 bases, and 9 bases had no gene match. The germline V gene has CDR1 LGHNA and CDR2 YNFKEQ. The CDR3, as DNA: TGTGCCAGCAGGTATAGCGGGAGCCCCGGTGAGCAGTTCTTC. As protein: CASRYSGSPGEQFF.

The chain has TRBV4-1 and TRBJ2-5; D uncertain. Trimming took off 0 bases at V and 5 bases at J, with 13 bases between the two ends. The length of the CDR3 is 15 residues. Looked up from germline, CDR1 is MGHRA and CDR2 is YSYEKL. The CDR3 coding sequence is TGCGCCAGCAGCCAAGATGCCAGACAAGGGGAGACCCAGTACTTC. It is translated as CASSQDARQGETQYF.

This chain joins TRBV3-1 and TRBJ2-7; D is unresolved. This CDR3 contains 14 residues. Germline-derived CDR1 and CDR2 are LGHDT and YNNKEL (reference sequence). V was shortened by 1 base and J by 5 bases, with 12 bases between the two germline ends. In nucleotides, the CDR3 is TGTGCCAGCAGCCAAGGGACCTTGAGTCACGAGCAGTACTTC. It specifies CASSQGTLSHEQYF.

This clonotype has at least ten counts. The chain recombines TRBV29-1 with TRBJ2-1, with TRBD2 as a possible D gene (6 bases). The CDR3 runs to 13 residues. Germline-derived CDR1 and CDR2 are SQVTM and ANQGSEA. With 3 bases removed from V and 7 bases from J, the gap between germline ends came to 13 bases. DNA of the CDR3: TGCAGCGTTGAGTCGGGAGTGGGTAATGAGCAGTTCTTC. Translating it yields CSVESGVGNEQFF.

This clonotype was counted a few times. CDR3 loop: CSARDPRDSRNTEAFF. The CDR3 nucleotides read TGCAGTGCTAGAGATCCCAGGGACAGCCGAAACACTGAAGCTTTCTTT. J is TRBJ1-1 and V is TRBV20-1; 7 bases agree with TRBD1. CDR3 length: 16 residues. J was trimmed by 2 bases and V by 0 bases; bases with no gene match: 9. Germline V gene sequence: CDR1 DFQATT, CDR2 SNEGSKA (reference sequence).

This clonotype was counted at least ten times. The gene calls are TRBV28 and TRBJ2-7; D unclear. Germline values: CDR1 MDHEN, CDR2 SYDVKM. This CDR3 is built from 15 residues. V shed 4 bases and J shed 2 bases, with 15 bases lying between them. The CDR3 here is CASSSIGQNTYEQYF. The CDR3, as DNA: TGTGCCAGCAGTTCCATCGGGCAAAATACCTACGAGCAGTACTTC.